One T cell receptor beta chain is described in this entry. These data belong to a study of blood T cell repertoires in COVID-19. The V and J ends lost 5 bases and 1 base, in that order; junction bases with no gene match: 4. Germline V CDR1 and CDR2: MNHEY, SVGAGI. This CDR3 spans 14 amino acids. Profiling relied on immunoSEQ multiplex PCR, and the TCRdb table lists in-frame clones only, not all of them. The data hold around 460,000 clones, with approximately 90% observed a single time. The specimen was peripheral blood. The clonotype originates from a man aged 18 to 29 with COVID-19, enrolled during active disease. V is TRBV6-5 and J is TRBJ2-5; 7 bases agree with TRBD2. The CDR3 here is CASSPRGVQETQYF. The CDR3 DNA follows: TGTGCCAGCAGTCCCCGGGGGGTCCAAGAGACCCAGTACTTC.